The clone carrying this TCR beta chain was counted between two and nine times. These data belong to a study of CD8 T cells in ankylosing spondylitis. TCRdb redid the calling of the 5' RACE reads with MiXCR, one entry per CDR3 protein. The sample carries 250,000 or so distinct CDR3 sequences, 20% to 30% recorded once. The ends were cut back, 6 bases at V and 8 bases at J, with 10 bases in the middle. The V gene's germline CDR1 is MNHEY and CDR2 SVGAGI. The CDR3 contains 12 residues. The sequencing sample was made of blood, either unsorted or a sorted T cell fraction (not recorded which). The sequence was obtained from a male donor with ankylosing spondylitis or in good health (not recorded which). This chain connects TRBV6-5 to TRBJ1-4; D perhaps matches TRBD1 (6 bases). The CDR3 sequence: CASSFDREKLFF. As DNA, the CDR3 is TGTGCCAGCAGCTTTGACAGGGAAAAACTGTTTTTT.